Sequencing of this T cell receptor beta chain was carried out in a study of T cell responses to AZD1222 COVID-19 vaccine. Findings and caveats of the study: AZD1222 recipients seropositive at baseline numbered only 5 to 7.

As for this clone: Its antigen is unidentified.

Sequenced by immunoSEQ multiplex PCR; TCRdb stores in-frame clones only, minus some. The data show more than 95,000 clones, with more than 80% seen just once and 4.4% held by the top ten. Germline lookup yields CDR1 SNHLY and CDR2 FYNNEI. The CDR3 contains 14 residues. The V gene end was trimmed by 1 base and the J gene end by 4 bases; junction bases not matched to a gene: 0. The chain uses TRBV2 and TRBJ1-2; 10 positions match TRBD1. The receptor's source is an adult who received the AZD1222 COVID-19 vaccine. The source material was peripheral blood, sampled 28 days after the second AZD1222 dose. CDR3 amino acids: CASSEGQGAYGYTF. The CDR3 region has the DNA TGTGCCAGCAGTGAAGGACAGGGGGCCTATGGCTACACCTTC.